The 32 T cell receptor beta chains presented below share a single source sample, sequenced in a study of blood T cell repertoires in COVID-19 (dated by TCRdb to between 2020 and 2021). Libraries were made using the immunoSEQ multiplex PCR assay. TCRdb carries this immuneACCESS record with in-frame sequences only. Its versions omit some clonotypes, under half of them owing to an unresolved V gene in the studies checked, with the rest unexplained. The sample yields roughly 240,000 clones; 75% to 90% were counted once. Of the sample, 0.85% to 0.95% falls within the top ten clones. Input material: PBMCs or T cells enriched from blood (not recorded which). The receptor set was obtained from a man aged 45-65 years who had been exposed to COVID-19.

V usage is TRBV29-1 and J usage is TRBJ1-3; D is uncertain. Germline lookup yields CDR1 SQVTM and CDR2 ANQGSEA. Trimming shortened V by 4 bases and J by 0 bases, and 7 bases separated the two germline ends. This CDR3 has 13 residues. In DNA, the CDR3 is TGCAGCGTTGTTCGGAGCTCTGGAAACACCATATATTTT. It translates to CSVVRSSGNTIYF.

The rearrangement links TRBV19 to TRBJ2-7; possibly TRBD2 for D (6 bases). The germline V and J ends were trimmed by 4 bases and 6 bases, with 10 bases remaining between them. CDR1 is LNHDA, CDR2 SQIVND, per germline (reference sequence). This CDR3 contains 12 residues. CDR3 bases: TGTGCCAGTAGTACTCCAGCGGGCGAGCAGTACTTC. This encodes CASSTPAGEQYF.

This sequence joins TRBV5-1 and TRBJ2-3, with D unresolved. V was shortened by 0 bases and J by 5 bases, with 10 bases between the two germline ends. This CDR3 spans 14 amino acids. Germline CDR1 reads SGHRS; CDR2 reads YFSETQ. In DNA form, the CDR3 reads TGCGCCAGCAGCTTGGGCGGTTTGAAAGATACGCAGTATTTT. Protein product: CASSLGGLKDTQYF. Full variable domain (remainder filled in from reference TRBV5-1 and TRBJ2-3): KAGVTQTPRYLIKTRGQQVTLSCSPISGHRSVSWYQQTPGQGLQFLFEYFSETQRNKGNFPGRFSGRQFSNSRSEMNVSTLELGDSALYLCASSLGGLKDTQYFGPGTRLTVL.

The rearrangement links TRBV9 to TRBJ1-1, with D uncertain. Germline loops: CDR1 SGDLS, CDR2 YYNGEE. This CDR3 comprises 15 residues. Trimming left V 3 bases short and J 0 bases short, with 12 bases between. The CDR3: CASSGPQTMNTEAFF. CDR3 DNA sequence: TGTGCCAGCAGCGGCCCACAGACTATGAACACTGAAGCTTTCTTT.

This clone came up once. The chain couples TRBV2 to TRBJ1-2; D perhaps matches TRBD1 (6 bases). Germline assignment: CDR1 SNHLY and CDR2 FYNNEI. CDR3 length: 12 residues. V was shortened by 8 bases and J by 4 bases, with 11 bases between the two germline ends. The CDR3 sequence is CASDLGAYGYTF. The CDR3 coding sequence is TGTGCCAGCGATTTGGGGGCCTATGGCTACACCTTC.

J is TRBJ2-5 and V is TRBV5-1, with 9 bases aligning to TRBD1. The J segment lost 2 bases and the V segment lost 4 bases, leaving 3 bases of the junction unmatched. This CDR3 is built from 14 residues. Per germline, CDR1 SGHRS and CDR2 YFSETQ. The CDR3 coding sequence is TGCGCCAGCAGCCGGGGACAGGGTCAAGAGACCCAGTACTTC. This gives the protein CASSRGQGQETQYF.

On this clone itself: The same CDR3 arises from other DNA sequences in this sample as well. The rearrangement links TRBV11-1 to TRBJ1-1; D not resolved. The V end lost 3 bases, the J end lost 5 bases, and 13 bases lay between the germline ends. The CDR3 is made up of 14 amino acids. CDR1 and CDR2 from the germline V gene are SGHAT and FQDESV (reference sequence). Here the CDR3 reads CASSLGRGGTEAFF. The CDR3 DNA reads as TGTGCCAGCAGCTTGGGGAGAGGAGGGACTGAAGCTTTCTTT.

This clone was counted a single time. The rearrangement uses TRBV18 and TRBJ2-7; the D gene is possibly TRBD2 (5 bases). There are 13 residues in the CDR3. The V and J ends lost 5 bases and 1 base respectively, with 9 bases between them. Per the germline V gene, CDR1 is KGHSH and CDR2 is LQKENI. CDR3 residues: CASSSGVSYEQYV. The CDR3, as DNA: TGTGCCAGCTCATCCGGGGTATCCTACGAGCAGTACGTC.

The chain joins TRBV2 to TRBJ1-5; D is perhaps TRBD1 (6 bases). The CDR3 covers 15 residues. Trimming removed 4 bases at V and 5 bases at J, with 15 bases between. CDR1 is SNHLY and CDR2 is FYNNEI in the germline V gene. CDR3 region: CASSGSQGWDQPQHF. DNA for the CDR3: TGTGCCAGCAGTGGGTCACAGGGCTGGGATCAGCCCCAGCATTTT.

The chain couples TRBV19 to TRBJ1-1, with no clear D. This CDR3 contains 14 residues. The germline V gene has CDR1 LNHDA and CDR2 SQIVND (reference sequence). V was shortened by 6 bases and J by 0 bases, with 11 bases between the two germline ends. This CDR3 reads CASRGGLLNTEAFF. The CDR3 coding sequence is TGTGCCAGTAGAGGAGGTCTTCTGAACACTGAAGCTTTCTTT.

The V and J genes are TRBV6-5 and TRBJ1-5, with TRBD1 identical over 7 bases. V shed 5 bases, J shed 2 bases, and the junction held 6 bases outside the gene matches. CDR1 MNHEY and CDR2 SVGAGI come from the germline V gene. The CDR3 is 15 residues long. The CDR3 bases are TGTGCCAGCAGTAAGACAGGGATCCGCAATCAGCCCCAGCATTTT. Its protein is CASSKTGIRNQPQHF.

The V call is TRBV11-3, the J call TRBJ2-2; 9 bases agree with TRBD2. This CDR3 region has 17 residues. V was clipped by 5 bases and J by 3 bases; unmatched bases: 10. CDR1 and CDR2 (germline): SGHNT, YENEEA. The CDR3 reads CASSPNKAGGDTGELFF. The CDR3 nucleotides are TGTGCCAGCAGCCCTAATAAAGCGGGAGGAGACACCGGGGAGCTGTTTTTT.

The chain carries TRBV27 and TRBJ2-2, with D unclear. Trimming removed 3 bases from V and 5 bases from J, with 7 bases in between. Per germline, CDR1 MNHEY and CDR2 SMNVEV (reference sequence). This CDR3 has 13 amino acids. The CDR3 nucleotides read TGTGCCAGCAGTTTCGGGTGGACCGGGGAGCTGTTTTTT. Residues: CASSFGWTGELFF.

V is TRBV28 and J is TRBJ1-1; D is unresolved. Trimming removed 7 bases from V and 1 base from J, with 13 bases in between. CDR3 length: 14 residues. CDR1 and CDR2 (germline): MDHEN, SYDVKM. CDR3 DNA: TGTGCCAGCACCATCAGCGGGAAGAACACTGAAGCTTTCTTT. Translation: CASTISGKNTEAFF.

DNA of the CDR3: TGCAGCGTCTTATGGGGCAGCTTAAACACTGAAGCTTTCTTT. As protein: CSVLWGSLNTEAFF. This chain joins TRBV29-1 and TRBJ1-1, with a possible D match to TRBD1 (5 bases). The germline CDR1 and CDR2 sequences are SQVTM and ANQGSEA. The CDR3 sequence is 14 residues long. Trimming shortened V by 6 bases and J by 2 bases, and 16 bases separated the two germline ends.

The V and J genes are TRBV6-5 and TRBJ1-4; possibly TRBD1 for D (6 bases). Germline V lookup: CDR1 MNHEY, CDR2 SVGAGI. The V end lost 2 bases, the J end lost 8 bases, and 12 bases lay between the germline ends. CDR3 length: 14 amino acids. This CDR3 reads CASSYAGAGEKLFF. For the CDR3, the DNA is TGTGCCAGCAGTTACGCAGGGGCGGGCGAAAAACTGTTTTTT.

The chain recombines TRBV9 with TRBJ2-1, with D tentatively TRBD1 (5 bases). The CDR3 is 15 amino acids. Germline-derived CDR1 and CDR2 are SGDLS and YYNGEE. Trimming stripped 1 base from V and 2 bases from J, with 10 bases between. As DNA, the CDR3 is TGTGCCAGCAGCGTACTGGGGCCGGCCTACAATGAGCAGTTCTTC. This gives the protein CASSVLGPAYNEQFF.

The rearrangement links TRBV5-4 to TRBJ2-1; D is perhaps TRBD2 (7 bases). Germline values: CDR1 SGHNT, CDR2 YYREEE (reference sequence). V was clipped by 3 bases and J by 4 bases, with 17 bases between them. CDR3 size: 16 residues. The CDR3 coding sequence is TGTGCCAGCAGCTCGGTGGCGGGGGCGACGTACAATGAGCAGTTCTTC. Residues: CASSSVAGATYNEQFF.

The genes are TRBV15 and TRBJ2-5; TRBD2 aligns across 7 bases. Germline V gene data show CDR1 as LNHNV and CDR2 as YYDKDF (reference sequence). This CDR3 is built from 18 residues. V dropped 3 bases and J dropped 2; count of bases not matched to a gene: 15. The CDR3, as DNA: TGTGCCACCAGCAGGGAATTGGTTGGGAGGGCAGATCAAGAGACCCAGTACTTC. Translating it yields CATSRELVGRADQETQYF.

This sequence joins TRBV5-1 and TRBJ1-1; 9 bases align to TRBD1. After removal of 5 bases from V and 5 bases from J, the junction contained 7 bases not matched to a gene. Germline V lookup: CDR1 SGHRS, CDR2 YFSETQ. The CDR3 extends over 14 amino acids. CDR3 nucleotide sequence: TGCGCCAGCAGATTTGACAGGGGGGTAACTGAAGCTTTCTTT. Translation: CASRFDRGVTEAFF.

The rearrangement joins TRBV10-3 to TRBJ1-1; TRBD1 aligns across 7 bases. This CDR3 has 13 residues. With 10 bases clipped from V and 0 bases from J, the junction kept 5 bases outside the gene matches. The V gene's germline CDR1 is ENHRY and CDR2 SYGVKD. The CDR3 nucleotides read TGTGCCACCACGGGACAGTTGAACACTGAAGCTTTCTTT. It codes for CATTGQLNTEAFF.

The gene calls are TRBV6-5 and TRBJ1-5, with 8 bases identical to TRBD1. The CDR3 length is 14 residues. V gave up 8 bases and J gave up 4 bases; unmatched junction bases: 7. Germline lookup yields CDR1 MNHEY and CDR2 SVGAGI. For the CDR3, the DNA is TGTGCCAGCCAGACAGGGGTATGGAATCAGCCCCAGCATTTT. This encodes CASQTGVWNQPQHF.

The genes are TRBV18 and TRBJ1-1; 8 bases map to TRBD1. CDR1 is KGHSH, CDR2 LQKENI, per germline. J gave up 5 bases and V 4 bases, and 21 bases lay outside the gene matches. The CDR3 is 19 amino acids. Here the CDR3 reads CASSRATGGATSAWTEAFF. The DNA of the CDR3 is TGTGCCAGCTCACGTGCCACAGGGGGAGCGACTAGTGCGTGGACTGAAGCTTTCTTT.

V gene TRBV19 combines with J gene TRBJ2-7, with TRBD2 matching over 8 bases. CDR3 size: 12 residues. Germline trimming cut 10 bases from V and 6 bases from J; bases unmatched to any gene: 8. CDR1 LNHDA and CDR2 SQIVND come from the germline V gene (reference sequence). This CDR3 is CATTGLGGEQYF. The CDR3 region has the DNA TGTGCCACTACGGGACTAGGCGGCGAGCAGTACTTC.

The chain combines TRBV28 with TRBJ2-1; D is unresolved. Germline CDR1 MDHEN, CDR2 SYDVKM. Trimming took off 5 bases at V and 4 bases at J, with 21 bases between the two ends. The CDR3 covers 17 residues. The CDR3 loop reads CASSPIYNERAYNEQFF. CDR3 bases: TGTGCCAGCAGTCCCATATACAATGAGCGAGCATACAATGAGCAGTTCTTC.

CDR3 protein: CASSPRLAGDTQYF. The CDR3 DNA reads as TGCGCCAGCAGCCCCCGACTAGCCGGAGATACGCAGTATTTT. The chain uses TRBV5-1 and TRBJ2-3; 7 positions agree with TRBD2. The trim removed 4 bases at V and 5 bases at J, leaving 7 bases unmatched. The germline V gene has CDR1 SGHRS and CDR2 YFSETQ. The CDR3 length is 14 residues.

This clone has only one observation. This chain connects TRBV9 to TRBJ2-7; TRBD2 matches at 13 bases. The CDR3 has 14 residues. Losses at the gene ends were 4 bases for V and 4 bases for J; bases not matched to a gene: 2. Germline CDR1 reads SGDLS; CDR2 reads YYNGEE. As DNA, the CDR3 is TGTGCCAGCAGCAAGGGACTAGCGGGATACGAGCAGTACGTC. Translation gives CASSKGLAGYEQYV.

The chain couples TRBV24-1 to TRBJ1-1; 8 bases are shared with TRBD1. The CDR3 spans 15 residues. The ends lost 7 bases at V and 3 bases at J; junction bases unmatched: 9. CDR1 is KGHDR and CDR2 is SFDVKD in the germline V gene. The CDR3 spells CATRPTGVLDTEAFF. The CDR3 DNA is TGTGCCACCAGACCGACAGGGGTTCTGGACACTGAAGCTTTCTTT.

The chain combines TRBV27 with TRBJ1-1, with 11 bases matching TRBD1. Germline-derived CDR1 and CDR2 are MNHEY and SMNVEV (reference sequence). With 5 bases clipped from V and 4 bases from J, the junction kept 6 bases outside the gene matches. This CDR3 has 15 residues. In DNA, the CDR3 is TGTGCCAGCAGTCTCACCGGGACAGGGGGCACTGAAGCTTTCTTT. Amino acid sequence: CASSLTGTGGTEAFF.

This clone was detected once. The chain uses TRBV6-4 and TRBJ2-2; 13 bases map to TRBD2. CDR1 and CDR2 from the germline V gene are MRHNA and SNTAGT. The J segment lost 5 bases and the V segment lost 10 bases, leaving 16 bases of the junction unmatched. The length of the CDR3 is 18 residues. The CDR3 DNA sequence: TGTGCCAACAAATTAACCGGGACTAGCGGGATTGGGACCGGGGAGCTGTTTTTT. As protein: CANKLTGTSGIGTGELFF.

The chain joins TRBV19 to TRBJ2-2, with a tentative D call TRBD1 (5 bases). Trimming stripped 1 base from V and 3 bases from J, with 15 bases between. Per germline, CDR1 LNHDA and CDR2 SQIVND (reference sequence). The CDR3 consists of 17 residues. The CDR3 coding sequence is TGTGCCAGTAGTATAGCTAAAGGGGAAGCCGACACCGGGGAGCTGTTTTTT. Its protein is CASSIAKGEADTGELFF.

The J gene is TRBJ1-2, the V gene TRBV24-1; D ambiguous. Trimming shortened V by 4 bases and J by 8 bases, and 13 bases separated the two germline ends. Germline V CDR1 and CDR2: KGHDR, SFDVKD. This CDR3 is 13 amino acids long. DNA of the CDR3: TGTGCCACCAGTGAGAGGTCAGTCGGGGGCTACACCTTC. It encodes CATSERSVGGYTF.